This passage covers 32 T cell receptor beta chains from one sample sequenced in a study of blood T cell repertoires in COVID-19 (dated by TCRdb to 2020 to 2022). The protocol used for the library was the immunoSEQ multiplex PCR assay. TCRdb's version of the immuneACCESS table is confined to in-frame rearrangements and falls short of the full clone set. An unresolved V gene accounts for under half of the shortfall where checked; the remainder is of unknown origin. The sample has over 150,000 clones on record, about 85% of them singletons. Roughly 8% of the sample rests with the top ten. The material sequenced was peripheral blood. These receptors were taken from a woman aged 60-75 years with COVID-19, enrolled during active disease.

V usage is TRBV7-8 and J usage is TRBJ2-2; TRBD1 matches 8 bases. Trimming at V came to 1 base and at J to 5 bases, leaving 3 bases not matched to a gene. This CDR3 spans 15 amino acids. Looked up from germline, CDR1 is SGHVS and CDR2 is FQNEAQ. The CDR3 bases are TGTGCCAGCAGCTTAGGGACAGGGAGGACCGGGGAGCTGTTTTTT. It translates to CASSLGTGRTGELFF.

This chain joins TRBV18 and TRBJ2-6; 7 bases map to TRBD2. Germline CDR1 reads KGHSH; CDR2 reads LQKENI. Trimming at V came to 0 bases and at J to 2 bases, leaving 1 base not matched to a gene. CDR3 length: 16 residues. CDR3 nucleotide sequence: TGTGCCAGCTCACCACCCCGGGGGGCTGGGGCCAACGTCCTGACTTTC. Protein product: CASSPPRGAGANVLTF.

The V call is TRBV5-1, the J call TRBJ2-1, with 7 bases aligning to TRBD2. CDR1 SGHRS and CDR2 YFSETQ come from the germline V gene. CDR3 length equals 15 residues. V dropped 4 bases and J dropped 5; count of bases not matched to a gene: 9. Here the CDR3 reads CASSKAGPNHNEQFF. CDR3 coding DNA: TGCGCCAGCAGCAAAGCGGGACCTAACCACAATGAGCAGTTCTTC.

The J gene is TRBJ1-5, the V gene TRBV6-6; possibly TRBD1 for D (6 bases). The length of the CDR3 is 16 residues. V lost 5 bases, J lost 7 bases, and 21 bases lay in between. Germline CDR1 MNHNY, CDR2 SVGAGI (reference sequence). CDR3 amino acids: CASSRSFRGREQPQHF. In nucleotides, the CDR3 is TGTGCCAGCAGTCGATCATTCAGGGGAAGGGAACAGCCCCAGCATTTT.

The chain joins TRBV7-8 to TRBJ2-1, with 11 bases that match TRBD2. Germline values: CDR1 SGHVS, CDR2 FQNEAQ. The trim removed 4 bases at V and 0 bases at J, leaving 8 bases unmatched. This CDR3 has 18 residues. The CDR3 bases are TGTGCCAGCAGCTCGGGACTAGCGGTAAGAAACTCCTACAATGAGCAGTTCTTC. The encoded protein is CASSSGLAVRNSYNEQFF.

V and J are TRBV5-1 and TRBJ2-1; TRBD2 matches at 10 bases. CDR1 is SGHRS, CDR2 YFSETQ, per germline. This CDR3 is built from 16 residues. V shed 4 bases, J shed 4 bases, and the junction held 8 bases outside the gene matches. The DNA of the CDR3 is TGCGCCAGCAGCCCCCCCCTAGCGGGAGATTACAATGAGCAGTTCTTC. It codes for CASSPPLAGDYNEQFF.

This clone was seen just once. The chain recombines TRBV9 with TRBJ1-6, with D possibly being TRBD1 (5 bases). CDR3 length: 17 residues. Trimming took off 0 bases at V and 7 bases at J, with 17 bases between the two ends. Looked up from germline, CDR1 is SGDLS and CDR2 is YYNGEE. The CDR3 region is CASSVGTHQMGNSPLHF. CDR3 DNA: TGTGCCAGCAGCGTAGGGACACACCAAATGGGCAATTCACCCCTCCACTTT.

A few counts support this clone. The V gene is TRBV6-5, the J gene TRBJ1-5; possibly TRBD1 for D (5 bases). The CDR3 is made up of 15 amino acids. CDR1 is MNHEY and CDR2 is SVGAGI in the germline V gene. V gave up 0 bases and J gave up 4 bases, with 10 bases separating them. The CDR3 DNA reads TGTGCCAGCAGTTACTCGAACAGGTTAAATCAGCCCCAGCATTTT. Translated, it gives CASSYSNRLNQPQHF.

This chain joins TRBV6-1 and TRBJ1-5; the D gene is possibly TRBD1 (5 bases). Looked up from germline, CDR1 is MNHNS and CDR2 is SASEGT. Trimming stripped 0 bases from V and 4 bases from J, with 10 bases between. The length of the CDR3 is 15 residues. Here the CDR3 DNA reads TGTGCCAGCAGTGAAGCCTGGGGCCTTAATCAGCCCCAGCATTTT. It specifies CASSEAWGLNQPQHF.

This chain uses TRBV7-9 with TRBJ2-5, with D possibly matching TRBD1 (6 bases). The length of the CDR3 is 14 residues. Trimming cost V 5 bases and J 5 bases, with 15 bases left between them. In germline, CDR1 is SEHNR, CDR2 FQNEAQ (reference sequence). The CDR3 sequence is CASSDLSRGETQYF. The CDR3 DNA is TGTGCCAGCAGCGATTTAAGCAGGGGCGAGACCCAGTACTTC.

The genes are TRBV27 and TRBJ1-1, with a weak D call TRBD1 (5 bases). Trimming pared 6 bases from V and 6 bases from J, leaving 8 bases between. The V gene's germline CDR1 is MNHEY and CDR2 SMNVEV (reference sequence). The CDR3 covers 11 residues. The CDR3 region has the DNA TGTGCCAGCAGGTGGGGGGCTGAAGCTTTCTTT. Protein: CASRWGAEAFF.

The gene calls are TRBV18 and TRBJ1-1; D uncertain. V lost 3 bases and J lost 2, with 7 bases in between. CDR1 KGHSH and CDR2 LQKENI come from the germline V gene. This CDR3 has 13 amino acids. The CDR3 reads CASSPVKNTEAFF. The CDR3 bases are TGTGCCAGCTCACCCGTTAAAAACACTGAAGCTTTCTTT.

The chain couples TRBV15 to TRBJ2-3; D possibly corresponds to TRBD2 (6 bases). Germline V gives CDR1 LNHNV, CDR2 YYDKDF (reference sequence). Trimming took off 6 bases at V and 4 bases at J, with 20 bases between the two ends. The CDR3 is 16 residues long. CDR3 DNA sequence: TGTGCCACCAGGACGCCCGGGGGAGGTTCATCAGATACGCAGTATTTT. It encodes CATRTPGGGSSDTQYF.

This clone was detected a few times. The gene calls are TRBV30 and TRBJ2-2, with D possibly TRBD1 on 5 matching bases. Trimming removed 4 bases at V and 7 bases at J, with 10 bases between. The CDR3 extends over 12 amino acids. In germline, CDR1 is GTSNPN, CDR2 SVGIG (reference sequence). CDR3 sequence: CAWNKGIGELFF. The CDR3 coding sequence is TGTGCCTGGAATAAGGGGATCGGGGAGCTGTTTTTT.

V and J are TRBV20-1 and TRBJ1-2, with D hard to call. The CDR3 has 11 amino acids. V was pared by 1 base and J by 8 bases, with 8 bases between. From germline, CDR1 is DFQATT and CDR2 SNEGSKA (reference sequence). Here the CDR3 DNA reads TGCAGTGCTAGAGTTAACAACGGCTACACCTTC. This gives the protein CSARVNNGYTF.

The chain joins TRBV5-1 to TRBJ1-3, with D unclear. V gave up 1 base and J gave up 0 bases, with 8 bases separating them. This CDR3 has 15 residues. CDR1 is SGHRS, CDR2 YFSETQ, per germline. The CDR3 region has the DNA TGCGCCAGCAGCTTGAGGGAGAGCTCTGGAAACACCATATATTTT. It is translated as CASSLRESSGNTIYF.

There are a few counts of this clone. The V call is TRBV5-6, the J call TRBJ1-2; perhaps TRBD1 as D (6 bases). The germline V gene has CDR1 SGHDT and CDR2 YYEEEE. This CDR3 has 12 amino acids. V lost 7 bases and J lost 4, with 11 bases in between. The CDR3 loop is CASGRDTYGYTF. In DNA, the CDR3 is TGTGCCAGCGGGAGGGACACCTATGGCTACACCTTC.

V gene TRBV10-3 combines with J gene TRBJ1-1; TRBD1 matches at 8 bases. J lost 5 bases, V lost 3 bases, and 5 bases had no gene match. The CDR3 sequence is 14 residues long. Per the germline V gene, CDR1 is ENHRY and CDR2 is SYGVKD. The CDR3 DNA is TGTGCCATCAGTGAAGGACAGGGTAGAACTGAAGCTTTCTTT. Protein sequence: CAISEGQGRTEAFF.

The chain links TRBV18 to TRBJ2-3, with unresolved D. The germline V gene encodes CDR1 KGHSH and CDR2 LQKENI. Trimming stripped 6 bases from V and 0 bases from J, with 13 bases between. This CDR3 comprises 15 residues. The CDR3 reads CASSPSPPSTDTQYF. The CDR3 DNA reads TGTGCCAGCTCTCCTAGTCCTCCTAGCACAGATACGCAGTATTTT.

This rearrangement joins TRBV5-1 to TRBJ1-3; D remains ambiguous. The CDR3 totals 15 residues. Germline values: CDR1 SGHRS, CDR2 YFSETQ. Trimming left V 0 bases short and J 0 bases short, with 7 bases between. The CDR3 nucleotides read TGCGCCAGCAGCTTGGCCCATTCCTCTGGAAACACCATATATTTT. Encoded protein: CASSLAHSSGNTIYF.

The V and J genes are TRBV3-1 (or the pseudogene TRBV3-2) and TRBJ2-2, with a tentative D call TRBD1 (5 bases). This CDR3 comprises 16 residues. V gave up 1 base and J gave up 4 bases, with 13 bases separating them. From germline, CDR1 is LGHDT and CDR2 YNNKEL (reference sequence). CDR3 DNA: TGTGCCAGCAGCCAAGCGGTGGGGCAGGTCACCGGGGAGCTGTTTTTT. Translated, it gives CASSQAVGQVTGELFF.

The rearrangement uses TRBV5-6 and TRBJ1-3; the match to TRBD1 covers 7 bases. CDR3 length: 17 amino acids. CDR1 and CDR2 from the germline V gene are SGHDT and YYEEEE. The J segment lost 4 bases and the V segment lost 4 bases, leaving 14 bases of the junction unmatched. The CDR3 region is CASSKKYNRGGGNTIYF. CDR3 coding DNA: TGTGCCAGCAGCAAAAAATATAACAGGGGTGGAGGAAACACCATATATTTT. The full variable domain, with the rest looked up from reference TRBV5-6 and TRBJ1-3, is DAGVTQSPTHLIKTRGQQVTLRCSPKSGHDTVSWYQQALGQGPQFIFQYYEEEERQRGNFPDRFSGHQFPNYSSELNVNALLLGDSALYLCASSKKYNRGGGNTIYFGEGSWLTVV.

The chain carries TRBV19 and TRBJ2-2; D might be TRBD2 (5 bases). V gave up 6 bases and J gave up 8 bases, with 13 bases separating them. The germline CDR1 and CDR2 sequences are LNHDA and SQIVND (reference sequence). The CDR3 runs to 13 residues. CDR3 nucleotide sequence: TGTGCCAGTAGGGTGGGAGTTTCGGGGGAGCTGTTTTTT. Translation gives CASRVGVSGELFF.

This chain joins TRBV30 and TRBJ2-1, with D possibly matching TRBD2 (5 bases). Germline lookup yields CDR1 GTSNPN and CDR2 SVGIG (reference sequence). CDR3 length equals 11 residues. Trimming pared 6 bases from V and 8 bases from J, leaving 11 bases between. CDR3 protein: CACTGGYEQFF. The CDR3 DNA follows: TGTGCCTGCACGGGCGGGTATGAGCAGTTCTTC.

About this clone itself: This same CDR3 is encoded by further DNA sequences in the sample. The J gene is TRBJ2-5, the V gene TRBV5-4; 8 nucleotides match TRBD1. J lost 2 bases, V lost 4 bases, and 4 bases had no gene match. Germline V gives CDR1 SGHNT, CDR2 YYREEE (reference sequence). This CDR3 has 14 amino acids. The CDR3 here is CASSTGQEQETQYF. Here the CDR3 DNA reads TGTGCCAGCAGCACGGGACAGGAGCAAGAGACCCAGTACTTC. Looking up the rest from reference TRBV5-4 and TRBJ2-5 gives the full variable domain: ETGVTQSPTHLIKTRGQQVTLRCSSQSGHNTVSWYQQALGQGPQFIFQYYREEENGRGNFPPRFSGLQFPNYSSELNVNALELDDSALYLCASSTGQEQETQYFGPGTRLLVL.

V usage is TRBV18 and J usage is TRBJ1-1, with 9 bases fitting TRBD1. V was pared by 5 bases and J by 1 base, with 5 bases of the junction left unmatched. This CDR3 spans 15 amino acids. Germline V gene data show CDR1 as KGHSH and CDR2 as LQKENI. This chain's CDR3 is CASSIRDRENTEAFF. The DNA for the CDR3 is TGTGCCAGCTCAATTCGGGACAGGGAGAACACTGAAGCTTTCTTT. The full variable domain, with the rest looked up from reference TRBV18 and TRBJ1-1, is NAGVMQNPRHLVRRRGQEARLRCSPMKGHSHVYWYRQLPEEGLKFMVYLQKENIIDESGMPKERFSAEFPKEGPSILRIQQVVRGDSAAYFCASSIRDRENTEAFFGQGTRLTVV.

The rearrangement links TRBV6-4 to TRBJ1-2; weak D call: TRBD1 (6 bases). Trimming cost V 3 bases and J 6 bases, with 14 bases left between them. CDR1 MRHNA and CDR2 SNTAGT come from the germline V gene. The CDR3 has 14 amino acids. Here the CDR3 DNA reads TGTGCCAGCAGTGATTCCAGGGGAATACATGGCTACACCTTC. Protein product: CASSDSRGIHGYTF.

V usage is TRBV19 and J usage is TRBJ1-1; D remains ambiguous. V was clipped by 5 bases and J by 10 bases, with 11 bases between them. The CDR3 has 11 residues. Germline V CDR1 and CDR2: LNHDA, SQIVND (reference sequence). Written as DNA, the CDR3 is TGTGCCAGTAGTTTTATGGCGGGAGCTTTCTTT. Its protein product is CASSFMAGAFF.

This rearrangement joins TRBV6-6 to TRBJ2-6, with TRBD2 as a possible D gene (5 bases). CDR3 length: 16 amino acids. The germline V and J ends were trimmed by 9 bases and 5 bases, with 20 bases remaining between them. Germline V gene lookup returns CDR1 MNHNY and CDR2 SVGAGI (reference sequence). CDR3 protein: CASTSATIARANVLTF. CDR3 nucleotide sequence: TGTGCCAGTACGTCAGCGACTATAGCCCGGGCCAACGTCCTGACTTTC.

The rearrangement uses TRBV20-1 and TRBJ2-3; D is unclear. There are 10 residues in the CDR3. Germline CDR1 and CDR2: DFQATT and SNEGSKA (reference sequence). The V and J ends lost 8 bases and 2 bases respectively, with 5 bases between them. The CDR3 coding sequence is TGCAGTACAAACACAGATACGCAGTATTTT. It encodes CSTNTDTQYF.

In this sample, this clone turned up once. The rearrangement uses TRBV5-1 and TRBJ2-2; 12 nucleotides match TRBD2. Germline CDR1 and CDR2: SGHRS and YFSETQ. This CDR3 is built from 18 residues. V shed 0 bases and J 0 bases; nucleotides not matched to a gene: 3. The CDR3 coding sequence is TGCGCCAGCAGCTTGGTACTAGCGGGAGGCACGAACACCGGGGAGCTGTTTTTT. Translating gives CASSLVLAGGTNTGELFF.

The genes are TRBV7-9 and TRBJ1-4; 8 bases are a match to TRBD1. Looked up from germline, CDR1 is SEHNR and CDR2 is FQNEAQ (reference sequence). J gave up 4 bases and V 4 bases, and 8 bases lay outside the gene matches. CDR3 size: 16 residues. The CDR3 region has the DNA TGTGCCAGCAGCTATCCCGGGACAGGCCGTAATGAAAAACTGTTTTTT. Residues: CASSYPGTGRNEKLFF.